This T cell receptor (beta chain) derives from a study of response to subunit inactivated influenza vaccine. General study points: It was suggested by the authors that few new T cells are recruited by each seasonal influenza vaccination.

The CDR3 runs to 15 residues. V was pared by 1 base and J by 0 bases, with 9 bases between. The germline V gene has CDR1 LGHDT and CDR2 YNNKEL (reference sequence). Each CDR3 protein is one row after TCRdb ran MiXCR on the RT-PCR reads. The data show hundreds of thousands of distinct CDR3 sequences, less than 20% seen once. This clonotype has a handful of counts. Its antigen is currently unknown. Sample: PBMCs from blood, taken roughly 5 days after vaccination. The chain combines TRBV3-1 with TRBJ1-1; no clear D. The TCR originated in a man in his forties or fifties who received an inactivated influenza vaccine. The CDR3: CASSQVMVVNTEAFF. CDR3 nucleotide sequence: TGTGCCAGCAGCCAAGTTATGGTGGTGAACACTGAAGCTTTCTTT.